The 24 T cell receptor beta chains below come from one sample, sequenced in a study of blood T cell repertoires in COVID-19. Only in-frame clones appear in the TCRdb table, and some are missing; sequencing was by immunoSEQ multiplex PCR. The sample consists of a few hundred thousand clones, 87% of them appearing once. The sequenced sample consisted of peripheral blood. All receptors derive from a man between 60 and 75 years old who had recovered from COVID-19.

The chain joins TRBV11-2 to TRBJ2-3, with a possible D match to TRBD2 (5 bases). CDR3 size: 16 residues. Trimming took off 3 bases at V and 0 bases at J, with 13 bases between the two ends. Germline V CDR1 and CDR2: SGHAT, FQNNGV. In nucleotides, the CDR3 is TGTGCCAGCAGCTTTGGACTCCAAAGCAGCACAGATACGCAGTATTTT. It codes for CASSFGLQSSTDTQYF.

The chain carries TRBV4-1 and TRBJ2-5; 10 bases map to TRBD2. CDR1 and CDR2 (germline): MGHRA, YSYEKL. J lost 3 bases, V lost 1 base, and 8 bases had no gene match. This CDR3 has 17 residues. This CDR3 reads CASSQVSGGAGKETQYF. The CDR3 nucleotides read TGCGCCAGCAGCCAAGTCAGCGGGGGGGCCGGTAAAGAGACCCAGTACTTC.

The rearrangement joins TRBV30 to TRBJ2-1; D is perhaps TRBD2 (6 bases). The CDR3 has 14 amino acids. V lost 1 base and J 10 bases, leaving 17 bases between the germline ends. CDR1 is GTSNPN and CDR2 is SVGIG in the germline V gene (reference sequence). The CDR3 is CAWSGVGGPGEQFF. The CDR3 DNA reads TGTGCCTGGAGTGGGGTCGGGGGACCTGGGGAGCAGTTCTTC.

This clone was counted a single time. The chain is built from TRBV18 and TRBJ1-5, with TRBD1 matching over 9 bases. J was trimmed by 4 bases and V by 3 bases; bases with no gene match: 7. CDR1 and CDR2 from the germline V gene are KGHSH and LQKENI. The length of the CDR3 is 16 residues. CDR3 protein: CASSPFPGTGNQPQHF. Here the CDR3 DNA reads TGTGCCAGCTCACCCTTTCCCGGGACAGGGAATCAGCCCCAGCATTTT.

The chain couples TRBV15 to TRBJ1-4; the match to TRBD1 covers 10 bases. J gave up 3 bases and V 2 bases, and 15 bases lay outside the gene matches. Germline assignment: CDR1 LNHNV and CDR2 YYDKDF (reference sequence). CDR3 size: 20 residues. The DNA for the CDR3 is TGTGCCACCAGCAGAAGACAGGGGGCTGGATCCCAGCCTTCTAATGAAAAACTGTTTTTT. Its protein product is CATSRRQGAGSQPSNEKLFF.

The V gene is TRBV27, the J gene TRBJ2-5, with 7 nucleotides matching TRBD1. Unmatched junction bases numbered 13, after V lost 6 bases and J lost 6 bases. This CDR3 is built from 15 residues. The germline V gene has CDR1 MNHEY and CDR2 SMNVEV (reference sequence). The CDR3 region is CASSLATGSLKTQYF. The CDR3 DNA sequence: TGTGCCAGCAGCCTCGCGACAGGGAGTTTGAAGACCCAGTACTTC.

This sequence joins TRBV5-5 and TRBJ2-7, with a possible D match to TRBD1 (7 bases). Between the trimmed V and J ends, which lost 0 bases and 3 bases, there was a span of 16 bases. This CDR3 comprises 16 residues. Germline loops: CDR1 SGHKS, CDR2 YYEKEE (reference sequence). This CDR3 is CASSLDPSRGVYEQYF. The CDR3 DNA is TGTGCCAGCAGCTTGGACCCCTCCAGGGGGGTCTACGAGCAGTACTTC.

The chain couples TRBV6-6 to TRBJ1-6, with TRBD1 matching over 9 bases. The CDR3 consists of 20 residues. Germline CDR1 is MNHNY and CDR2 is SVGAGI (reference sequence). Germline trimming cut 6 bases from V and 0 bases from J; bases unmatched to any gene: 15. The CDR3 coding sequence is TGTGCCAGCAGCCGACCCCCACCCGGGACAGGGAGCTCCTATAATTCACCCCTCCACTTT. Translated, it gives CASSRPPPGTGSSYNSPLHF.

The chain recombines TRBV5-4 with TRBJ2-3; 10 bases agree with TRBD2. Germline assignment: CDR1 SGHNT and CDR2 YYREEE (reference sequence). CDR3 length equals 15 residues. The junction had 1 base not matched to a gene; V was cut back by 2 bases and J by 1 base. The CDR3 DNA reads as TGTGCCAGCAGCTTCGGACTAGCGGGCACAGATACGCAGTATTTT. Translating it yields CASSFGLAGTDTQYF.

This chain connects TRBV14 to TRBJ1-1; no clear D gene. Deletions cut 3 bases from V and 1 base from J, with 6 bases between. Germline V gives CDR1 SGHDN, CDR2 FVKESK. The CDR3 has 13 amino acids. The chain's CDR3 is CASSHVWNTEAFF. CDR3 bases: TGTGCCAGCAGCCACGTGTGGAACACTGAAGCTTTCTTT.

As for this clone: Other nucleotide sequences from this sample produce the same CDR3. This chain connects TRBV5-1 to TRBJ2-5; D ambiguous. The germline V gene encodes CDR1 SGHRS and CDR2 YFSETQ. There are 11 residues in the CDR3. Trimming stripped 5 bases from V and 2 bases from J, with 4 bases between. The CDR3 bases are TGCGCCAGCAGTCTTCAAGAGACCCAGTACTTC. It specifies CASSLQETQYF.

The chain recombines TRBV5-6 with TRBJ2-7; D unresolved. The germline V gene has CDR1 SGHDT and CDR2 YYEEEE. This CDR3 contains 11 residues. The V and J ends lost 0 bases and 4 bases respectively, with 2 bases between them. The CDR3 loop reads CASSLAYEQYF. In DNA, the CDR3 is TGTGCCAGCAGCTTGGCTTACGAGCAGTACTTC.

V is TRBV11-2 and J is TRBJ2-2; no reliable D call. V lost 1 base and J 4 bases, leaving 4 bases between the germline ends. The CDR3 covers 13 residues. Germline lookup yields CDR1 SGHAT and CDR2 FQNNGV. The CDR3 region has the DNA TGTGCCAGCAGCTTAGCTAGCACCGGGGAGCTGTTTTTT. As protein: CASSLASTGELFF.

V is TRBV2 and J is TRBJ2-2; 9 nucleotides match TRBD1. This CDR3 spans 15 amino acids. With V trimmed by 6 bases and J by 4 bases, 6 bases remained unmatched. Germline CDR1 reads SNHLY; CDR2 reads FYNNEI. The CDR3 DNA is TGTGCCAGCAGCCGTCGACAGGGGGGCACCGGGGAGCTGTTTTTT. Its protein product is CASSRRQGGTGELFF.

The J gene is TRBJ2-7, the V gene TRBV6-5, with D perhaps TRBD2 (6 bases). Trimming left V 7 bases short and J 0 bases short, with 13 bases between. CDR3 length: 14 amino acids. Germline V gives CDR1 MNHEY, CDR2 SVGAGI. The CDR3 loop reads CASKRGVSSYEQYF. The CDR3 DNA reads TGTGCCAGCAAACGCGGGGTGAGCTCCTACGAGCAGTACTTC.

The J gene is TRBJ2-3, the V gene TRBV12-3 or TRBV12-4, with D uncertain. The CDR3 has 13 residues. Trimming took off 6 bases at V and 2 bases at J, with 9 bases between the two ends. The CDR3 region is CASSPFFTDTQYF. DNA for the CDR3: TGTGCCAGCAGCCCTTTTTTCACAGATACGCAGTATTTT.

The rearrangement uses TRBV6-2 or TRBV6-3 and TRBJ2-7, with 14 bases matching TRBD2. Germline V lookup: CDR1 MNHEY, CDR2 SVGEGT. The CDR3 extends over 15 amino acids. Trimming took 5 bases from V and 2 from J; bases not matched to a gene: 2. The DNA of the CDR3 is TGTGCCAGCAGTCGGACTAGCGGGGGGCCCTACGAGCAGTACTTC. Protein sequence: CASSRTSGGPYEQYF.

This chain's CDR3 is CASSQGGSEAFF. CDR3 coding DNA: TGTGCCAGCAGCCAAGGGGGCAGCGAAGCTTTCTTT. The V call is TRBV3-1 (or the pseudogene TRBV3-2), the J call TRBJ1-1; TRBD1 is a possible D gene (5 bases). This CDR3 has 12 residues. The germline gives CDR1 LGHDT, CDR2 YNNKEL (reference sequence). Trimming removed 1 base at V and 8 bases at J, with 8 bases between.

The chain uses TRBV19 and TRBJ2-2; 13 bases are a match to TRBD2. Germline loops: CDR1 LNHDA, CDR2 SQIVND (reference sequence). The J segment lost 5 bases and the V segment lost 4 bases, leaving 7 bases of the junction unmatched. This CDR3 contains 17 residues. The CDR3 DNA is TGTGCCAGTAGTACCAGACTAGCGGGAGGAGGTACCGGGGAGCTGTTTTTT. It translates to CASSTRLAGGGTGELFF.

This clone has only a few counts. The rearrangement joins TRBV11-2 to TRBJ1-3; the match to TRBD1 covers 11 bases. V shed 1 base, J shed 0 bases, and the junction held 5 bases outside the gene matches. Per the germline V gene, CDR1 is SGHAT and CDR2 is FQNNGV. The CDR3 spans 18 residues. The DNA for the CDR3 is TGTGCCAGCAGCTTAGGGACAGGGGGCCTCCTCTCTGGAAACACCATATATTTT. Amino acids: CASSLGTGGLLSGNTIYF.

V usage is TRBV7-2 and J usage is TRBJ2-7, with D possibly being TRBD2 (5 bases). Germline V gene lookup returns CDR1 SGHTA and CDR2 FQGNSA. The germline V and J ends were trimmed by 4 bases and 1 base, with 11 bases remaining between them. This CDR3 is 14 amino acids long. CDR3 nucleotides: TGTGCCAGCAGCTCAAGCGGCAGGTCCTACGAGCAGTACTTC. Its protein is CASSSSGRSYEQYF.

The genes are TRBV19 and TRBJ1-2, with D possibly being TRBD1 (6 bases). Germline loops: CDR1 LNHDA, CDR2 SQIVND (reference sequence). Trimming took 5 bases from V and 3 from J, leaving 16 bases between them. The CDR3 is 15 residues long. The CDR3 sequence: CASSAPGDGYYGYTF. The CDR3 region has the DNA TGTGCCAGTAGTGCACCAGGGGACGGGTACTATGGCTACACCTTC.

This clone was picked up a small number of times. The chain links TRBV10-3 to TRBJ2-1; no definite D call. The germline V gene encodes CDR1 ENHRY and CDR2 SYGVKD. V lost 11 bases to trimming and J lost 8 bases, with 13 bases between them. This CDR3 has 11 residues. This CDR3 is CASLSSDEQFF. CDR3 nucleotide sequence: TGTGCCTCTCTTAGTTCCGATGAGCAGTTCTTC.

CDR3 sequence: CAWSTRNYGYTF. Here the CDR3 DNA reads TGTGCCTGGAGCACCCGGAACTATGGCTACACCTTC. This chain uses TRBV30 with TRBJ1-2; no clear D. The CDR3 spans 12 residues. Deletions cut 3 bases from V and 2 bases from J, with 7 bases between. From germline, CDR1 is GTSNPN and CDR2 SVGIG (reference sequence). The variable domain in full, with the rest retrieved from reference TRBV30 and TRBJ1-2, is SQTIHQWPATLVQPVGSPLSLECTVEGTSNPNLYWYRQAAGRGLQLLFYSVGIGQISSEVPQNLSASRPQDRQFILSSKKLLLSDSGFYLCAWSTRNYGYTFGSGTRLTVV.